A single sample gave rise to the 22 T cell receptor beta chains below, sequenced in a study of T cells in Graves' hyperthyroidism and ophthalmopathy. Amplification targeted TCR beta CDR3 regions from RNA transcripts. HTBI primers were the set used in a first-round RT-PCR of the TCR CDR3. TCRdb analysed the multiplex PCR reads with MiXCR anew, one entry per CDR3 protein. The sample consists of 500,000 to 750,000 distinct CDR3 sequences, 13% to 15% of them appearing once. The specimen sequenced was blood. These receptor sequences come from a woman in her late teens or twenties with Graves' ophthalmopathy.

This clonotype was observed many times. The V call is TRBV28, the J call TRBJ2-5; D might be TRBD1 or TRBD2, each matching 5 bases. V shed 6 bases and J shed 4 bases, with 15 bases lying between them. CDR1 is MDHEN and CDR2 is SYDVKM in the germline V gene. This CDR3 is 14 amino acids long. The CDR3 DNA sequence: TGTGCCAGCAGCCGCGCCGGGACCTTAGAGACCCAGTACTTC. This codes for CASSRAGTLETQYF. The full variable domain, its missing parts supplied by reference TRBV28 and TRBJ2-5, is DVKVTQSSRYLVKRTGEKVFLECVQDMDHENMFWYRQDPGLGLRLIYFSYDVKMKEKGDIPEGYSVSREKKERFSLILESASTNQTSMYLCASSRAGTLETQYFGPGTRLLVL.

This clonotype turned up a few times. CDR3 DNA: TGTGCCAGCAGTCCTGACAGGGAACTTGAGCAGTTCTTC. Residues: CASSPDRELEQFF. The chain is built from TRBV6-1 and TRBJ2-1; 7 positions agree with TRBD1. Germline loops: CDR1 MNHNS, CDR2 SASEGT. V shed 5 bases and J 9 bases; nucleotides not matched to a gene: 7. The CDR3 totals 13 residues.

This clonotype appeared a few times. The genes are TRBV11-3 and TRBJ2-7; 7 nucleotides match TRBD2. Germline CDR1 and CDR2: SGHNT and YENEEA. V lost 5 bases, J lost 2 bases, and 15 bases stayed unmatched. The CDR3 totals 17 residues. The chain's CDR3 is CASSPRGRGGSAYEQYF. CDR3 DNA: TGTGCCAGCAGCCCACGCGGTCGGGGCGGGAGTGCCTACGAGCAGTACTTC.

The gene calls are TRBV29-1 and TRBJ2-2; TRBD2 might be the D (5 bases). Germline CDR1 and CDR2: SQVTM and ANQGSEA. The CDR3 is made up of 14 amino acids. Trimming took 8 bases from V and 3 from J, leaving 16 bases between them. The CDR3 DNA sequence: TGCAGCACCGAAGGCCTAGCACACACCGGGGAGCTGTTTTTT. Translated, it gives CSTEGLAHTGELFF.

The rearrangement joins TRBV4-1 to TRBJ2-7; 7 positions match TRBD1. Germline V gene sequence: CDR1 MGHRA, CDR2 YSYEKL. This CDR3 has 16 residues. After removal of 0 bases from V and 0 bases from J, the junction contained 5 bases not matched to a gene. CDR3 protein: CASSQDRAGGSYEQYF. CDR3 DNA: TGCGCCAGCAGCCAAGATAGGGCAGGGGGCTCCTACGAGCAGTACTTC.

At least ten counts were recorded for this clonotype. This sequence joins TRBV12-3 or TRBV12-4 and TRBJ1-2; the match to TRBD1 covers 7 bases. This CDR3 has 20 amino acids. V dropped 3 bases and J dropped 1; count of bases not matched to a gene: 20. CDR3 nucleotides: TGTGCCAGCAGTTTCTTCGTGACAGGGATGAAGGGGCGCTATAACTATGGCTACACCTTC. This gives the protein CASSFFVTGMKGRYNYGYTF.

This clonotype was counted many times. This chain uses TRBV12-3 or TRBV12-4 with TRBJ2-2, with D uncertain. The CDR3 runs to 15 residues. The V gene lost 1 base and the J gene lost 4 bases, with 10 bases spanning the gap. The CDR3 here is CASSLGHPITGELFF. The DNA for the CDR3 is TGTGCCAGCAGTTTAGGGCACCCGATCACCGGGGAGCTGTTTTTT.

V and J are TRBV28 and TRBJ1-1; 12 positions match TRBD1. This CDR3 contains 14 residues. CDR1 is MDHEN, CDR2 SYDVKM, per germline. The V gene end was trimmed by 7 bases and the J gene end by 7 bases; junction bases not matched to a gene: 7. CDR3: CASTRDRGRVEAFF. The DNA of the CDR3 is TGTGCCAGCACCCGGGACAGGGGGCGCGTTGAAGCTTTCTTT. The full variable domain, with the rest looked up from reference TRBV28 and TRBJ1-1, is DVKVTQSSRYLVKRTGEKVFLECVQDMDHENMFWYRQDPGLGLRLIYFSYDVKMKEKGDIPEGYSVSREKKERFSLILESASTNQTSMYLCASTRDRGRVEAFFGQGTRLTVV.

This clonotype showed up many times. The chain uses TRBV7-8 and TRBJ1-1; 9 nucleotides line up with TRBD1. The V segment lost 1 base and the J segment 2 bases; nucleotides outside the gene matches: 5. This CDR3 contains 16 residues. CDR1 and CDR2 (germline): SGHVS, FQNEAQ. The CDR3 DNA reads as TGTGCCAGCAGCTTAGGACAGGGGGTAGGAAACACTGAAGCTTTCTTT. Translation: CASSLGQGVGNTEAFF.

The gene calls are TRBV12-5 and TRBJ2-2; TRBD2 agrees at 11 bases. The CDR3 totals 15 residues. Germline V gene sequence: CDR1 LGHNT, CDR2 FRNRAP. Losses at the gene ends were 3 bases for V and 4 bases for J; bases not matched to a gene: 1. CDR3 residues: CASGFGTSGTGELFF. The CDR3, as DNA: TGTGCTAGTGGTTTCGGGACTAGCGGCACCGGGGAGCTGTTTTTT.

Only a few counts were recorded for this clonotype. The rearrangement uses TRBV19 and TRBJ1-1; D is unclear. This CDR3 is built from 13 residues. The V gene's germline CDR1 is LNHDA and CDR2 SQIVND (reference sequence). Trimming pared 0 bases from V and 11 bases from J, leaving 13 bases between. The CDR3 is CASSIDPGRNAFF. CDR3 in DNA: TGTGCCAGTAGTATAGATCCGGGTCGGAATGCTTTCTTT.

This clonotype has at least ten counts. This chain uses TRBV6-2 or TRBV6-3 with TRBJ1-2, with TRBD1 matching 7 bases. The CDR3 consists of 16 residues. Germline V gene data show CDR1 as MNHEY and CDR2 as SVGEGT. V trimming: 7 bases; J trimming: 1 base; junction bases outside the gene matches: 12. CDR3 sequence (DNA): TGTGCCAGCAATAGGGCCGGACAGGCTCTTAACTATGGCTACACCTTC. Its translation: CASNRAGQALNYGYTF.

The sample holds many counts of this clonotype. The V gene is TRBV7-9, the J gene TRBJ1-1, with D tentatively TRBD1 (6 bases). The CDR3 consists of 11 residues. The ends were cut back, 5 bases at V and 8 bases at J, with 9 bases in the middle. Germline CDR1 and CDR2: SEHNR and FQNEAQ (reference sequence). DNA for the CDR3: TGTGCCAGCAGCCGTGACAGGGAAGCTTTCTTT. Protein sequence: CASSRDREAFF.

This clonotype was seen many times. This rearrangement joins TRBV10-2 to TRBJ2-7, with a tentative D call TRBD2 (5 bases). The V end lost 6 bases, the J end lost 3 bases, and 15 bases lay between the germline ends. Per the germline V gene, CDR1 is WSHSY and CDR2 is SAAADI. The CDR3 is 14 residues long. The CDR3 is CASSRAALGYEQYF. CDR3 DNA sequence: TGCGCCAGCAGCCGAGCGGCCTTAGGCTACGAGCAGTACTTC.

This clonotype was seen many times. This chain joins TRBV18 and TRBJ1-5; D unclear. The CDR3 runs to 16 residues. Germline values: CDR1 KGHSH, CDR2 LQKENI. Trimming cost V 2 bases and J 2 bases, with 13 bases left between them. CDR3 amino acids: CASSPRPWRRNQPQHF. DNA of the CDR3: TGTGCCAGCTCACCAAGGCCCTGGCGGCGCAATCAGCCCCAGCATTTT.

The chain joins TRBV9 to TRBJ1-1, with 10 bases aligning to TRBD1. Germline lookup yields CDR1 SGDLS and CDR2 YYNGEE. This CDR3 is 15 amino acids long. V lost 3 bases and J lost 4; bases outside the gene matches: 6. This CDR3 reads CASSEMTGGFTEAFF. The CDR3 coding sequence is TGTGCCAGCAGCGAAATGACAGGGGGCTTCACTGAAGCTTTCTTT. The entire variable domain, with the rest obtained from reference TRBV9 and TRBJ1-1, is as follows: DSGVTQTPKHLITATGQRVTLRCSPRSGDLSVYWYQQSLDQGLQFLIQYYNGEERAKGNILERFSAQQFPDLHSELNLSSLELGDSALYFCASSEMTGGFTEAFFGQGTRLTVV.

Many counts were recorded for this clonotype. The chain recombines TRBV12-3 or TRBV12-4 with TRBJ1-1; D is possibly TRBD1 (5 bases). Trimming took off 3 bases at V and 0 bases at J, with 11 bases between the two ends. The CDR3 has 15 amino acids. For the CDR3, the DNA is TGTGCCAGCAGTTTGGGGGGGATAATGAACACTGAAGCTTTCTTT. Its protein product is CASSLGGIMNTEAFF.

J is TRBJ1-5 and V is TRBV18; 9 bases align to TRBD1. Germline V gene data show CDR1 as KGHSH and CDR2 as LQKENI. The junction had 4 bases not matched to a gene; V was cut back by 2 bases and J by 5 bases. CDR3 length: 15 residues. CDR3: CASSPNRGHYQPQHF. CDR3 in DNA: TGTGCCAGCTCACCAAACAGGGGGCATTATCAGCCCCAGCATTTT. Full variable domain (outside the CDR3, taken from reference TRBV18 and TRBJ1-5): NAGVMQNPRHLVRRRGQEARLRCSPMKGHSHVYWYRQLPEEGLKFMVYLQKENIIDESGMPKERFSAEFPKEGPSILRIQQVVRGDSAAYFCASSPNRGHYQPQHFGDGTRLSIL.

This clonotype was counted many times. The rearrangement joins TRBV2 to TRBJ2-1, with 9 bases aligning to TRBD2. Germline trimming cut 3 bases from V and 9 bases from J; bases unmatched to any gene: 9. Germline V gene lookup returns CDR1 SNHLY and CDR2 FYNNEI. The CDR3 has 15 amino acids. In DNA form, the CDR3 reads TGTGCCAGCAGTGATCTAGGCGGGAGGGCAGGTGAGCAGTTCTTC. It yields the protein CASSDLGGRAGEQFF.

The chain recombines TRBV7-2 with TRBJ1-6; TRBD1 matches 9 bases. The CDR3 extends over 15 amino acids. CDR1 SGHTA and CDR2 FQGNSA come from the germline V gene. V lost 3 bases and J lost 7; bases outside the gene matches: 4. The chain's CDR3 is CASSLTGGSNSPLHF. CDR3 nucleotides: TGTGCCAGCAGCTTGACAGGGGGATCGAATTCACCCCTCCACTTT. Based on the CDR3 plus reference TRBV7-2 and TRBJ1-6, the full variable domain is GAGVSQSPSNKVTEKGKDVELRCDPISGHTALYWYRQSLGQGLEFLIYFQGNSAPDKSGLPSDRFSAERTGGSVSTLTIQRTQQEDSAVYLCASSLTGGSNSPLHFGNGTRLTVT.

This clonotype was detected many times. J is TRBJ2-7 and V is TRBV9; 12 bases fit TRBD2. This CDR3 comprises 13 residues. Germline V CDR1 and CDR2: SGDLS, YYNGEE. V lost 6 bases and J lost 6; bases outside the gene matches: 4. The chain's CDR3 is CASTPGLAGEQYF. As DNA, the CDR3 is TGTGCCAGCACTCCGGGACTAGCGGGCGAGCAGTACTTC.

This clonotype occurred many times. V is TRBV5-1 and J is TRBJ1-1; 7 nucleotides agree with TRBD1. The V segment lost 4 bases and the J segment 0 bases; nucleotides outside the gene matches: 6. This CDR3 region has 15 residues. Germline CDR1 and CDR2: SGHRS and YFSETQ. The CDR3 loop is CASSVGQPLNTEAFF. The CDR3 DNA reads TGCGCCAGCAGCGTGGGACAGCCTTTGAACACTGAAGCTTTCTTT.